A single T cell receptor beta chain is shown here with its context. Methods used by the authors: Amplified reference gene primers provided the basis for estimating nucleated cell counts. Profiled with immunoSEQ multiplex PCR; TCRdb holds only in-frame clones, not every one. Clonal size and the V and J genes are those of that table, whereas D and trimming came from the DNA. The sample has approximately 98,000 clones, 88% seen once. The data are from a study of blood T cell repertoires in COVID-19. Turning to the study itself: Material from acute and convalescent COVID-19 was sourced from the United States, Italy and Spain. From T cells, B-cell-depleted T cells, or PBMCs came the material, which was cDNA or gDNA.

The length of the CDR3 is 16 residues. The trim removed 2 bases at V and 7 bases at J, leaving 13 bases unmatched. The V gene's germline CDR1 is SGHTA and CDR2 FQGNSA. V usage is TRBV7-2 and J usage is TRBJ1-2; 7 bases match TRBD1. The sequencing sample was made of peripheral blood. The TCR originated in a human donor in a cohort sampled during active COVID-19. The CDR3 sequence: CASSLSISAGGGGYTF. In DNA, the CDR3 is TGTGCCAGCAGCTTATCCATTTCGGCAGGGGGTGGTGGCTACACCTTC.